This T cell receptor (beta chain) was captured by sequencing in a study of vaccination effects on CD4 cells after COVID-19. V gave up 3 bases and J gave up 5 bases, with 16 bases separating them. Germline V gives CDR1 GTSNPN, CDR2 SVGIG (reference sequence). The CDR3 sequence is 14 residues long. Under the ViraFEST assay, PBMC were stimulated with viral peptide pools so that antigen-specific CD4+ T cells expanded. Sequencing was performed afterwards. Upon completion of 10 days in culture, CD4+ T cells were isolated. PCR confirmed that the person was infected with SARS-CoV-2 between March and December 2020. TCRdb keeps only in-frame clones here, not all; method: immunoSEQ multiplex PCR. The sample lists some 35,000 clones, over 60% occurring once. This clone came up once. Its antigen is unknown.

This sequence originates from a human donor who had a prior SARS-CoV-2 infection. Sequenced here: CD4+ T cells from PBMCs cultured with HCoV-NL63 spike peptides, sampled before COVID-19 vaccination. The gene calls are TRBV30 and TRBJ2-5; possibly TRBD1 for D (6 bases). The CDR3 is CAWSTGREGETQYF. Written as DNA, the CDR3 is TGTGCCTGGAGCACAGGGCGCGAGGGGGAGACCCAGTACTTC.